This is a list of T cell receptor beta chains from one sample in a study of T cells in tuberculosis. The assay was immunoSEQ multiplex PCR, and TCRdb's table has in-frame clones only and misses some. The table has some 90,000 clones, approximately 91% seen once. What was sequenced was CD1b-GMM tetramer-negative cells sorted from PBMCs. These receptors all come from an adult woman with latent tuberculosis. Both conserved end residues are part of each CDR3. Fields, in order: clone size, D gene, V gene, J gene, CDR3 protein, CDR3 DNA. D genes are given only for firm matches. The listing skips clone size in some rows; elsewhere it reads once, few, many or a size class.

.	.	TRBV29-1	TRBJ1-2	CSVGRTQGGYTF	TGCAGCGTTGGACGGACTCAGGGGGGCTACACCTTC
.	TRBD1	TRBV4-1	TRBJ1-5	CASSQNSGTATFNQPQHF	TGCGCCAGCAGCCAAAATTCAGGGACAGCTACTTTCAATCAGCCCCAGCATTTT
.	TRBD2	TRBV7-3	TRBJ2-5	CASSFSGGFETQYF	TGTGCCAGCAGCTTCAGCGGGGGTTTTGAGACCCAGTACTTC
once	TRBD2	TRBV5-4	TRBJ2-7	CASSAGLAGGSYEQYF	TGTGCCAGCAGCGCGGGACTAGCGGGGGGGTCCTACGAGCAGTACTTC
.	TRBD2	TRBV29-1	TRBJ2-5	CSVDGIRLADEETQYF	TGCAGCGTTGACGGTATTAGACTAGCGGACGAAGAGACCCAGTACTTC
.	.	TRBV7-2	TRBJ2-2	CASSLRGGAQFANTGELFF	TGTGCCAGCAGCTTGCGGGGCGGGGCCCAGTTCGCGAACACCGGGGAGCTGTTTTTT
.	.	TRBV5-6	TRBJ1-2	CASTTDPAGARYGYTF	TGTGCCAGCACCACAGACCCCGCGGGGGCGCGATATGGCTACACCTTC
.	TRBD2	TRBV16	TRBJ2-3	CASSQSGPRGVDTQYF	TGTGCCAGCAGCCAATCCGGCCCCCGGGGGGTGGATACGCAGTATTTT
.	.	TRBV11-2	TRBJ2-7	CASSLGTDYEQYF	TGTGCCAGCAGCTTAGGGACAGACTACGAGCAGTACTTC
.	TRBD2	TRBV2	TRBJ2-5	CASRRLAGGGRETQYF	TGTGCCAGCAGACGACTAGCGGGGGGAGGGCGAGAGACCCAGTACTTC
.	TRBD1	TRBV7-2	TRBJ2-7	CASIRDRGHNEQYF	TGTGCCAGCATTAGGGACAGGGGGCATAACGAGCAGTACTTC
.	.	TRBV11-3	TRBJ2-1	CASSLGGPGNEQFF	TGTGCCAGCAGCTTAGGGGGGCCGGGAAATGAGCAGTTCTTC
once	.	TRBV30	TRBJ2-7	CAWSVPRAPSGFEQYF	TGTGCCTGGAGTGTACCCAGGGCCCCATCAGGGTTCGAGCAGTACTTC
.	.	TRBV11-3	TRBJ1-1	CASAEGGVNTEAFF	TGTGCCAGCGCTGAAGGCGGGGTTAACACTGAAGCTTTCTTT
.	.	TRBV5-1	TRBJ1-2	CASSLEDTYYGYTF	TGCGCCAGCAGCTTGGAGGACACCTACTATGGCTACACCTTC
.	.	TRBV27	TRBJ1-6	CASSAQNNSPLHF	TGTGCCAGCAGTGCACAAAATAATTCACCCCTCCACTTT
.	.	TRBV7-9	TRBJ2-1	CASSLDGALNEQFF	TGTGCCAGCAGCTTAGATGGGGCCCTCAATGAGCAGTTCTTC
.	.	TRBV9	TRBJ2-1	CASSVESASSYNEQFF	TGTGCCAGCAGCGTAGAGAGCGCCAGCTCCTACAATGAGCAGTTCTTC
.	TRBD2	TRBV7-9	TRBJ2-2	CASSFGLAGALGELFF	TGTGCCAGCAGCTTCGGACTAGCGGGGGCCCTCGGGGAGCTGTTTTTT
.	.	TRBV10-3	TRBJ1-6	CAISDGLSPLHF	TGTGCCATCAGTGATGGACTTTCACCCCTCCACTTT
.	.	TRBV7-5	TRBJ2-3	CVRSSHRGGLAGAADTQYF	TGTGTCAGAAGCTCTCATCGCGGAGGACTAGCGGGGGCCGCAGATACGCAGTATTTT
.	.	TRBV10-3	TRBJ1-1	CAISELSGTGSNTEAFF	TGTGCCATCAGTGAGTTATCGGGAACAGGGTCGAACACTGAAGCTTTCTTT
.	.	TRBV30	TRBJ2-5	CAWSTSQKIKQETQYF	TGTGCCTGGAGCACGTCTCAGAAAATAAAGCAAGAGACCCAGTACTTC
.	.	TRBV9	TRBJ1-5	CASSVDGHNQPQHF	TGTGCCAGCAGCGTAGATGGACACAATCAGCCCCAGCATTTT
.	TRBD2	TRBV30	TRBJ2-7	CAWSVYWGGSYEQYF	TGTGCCTGGAGTGTTTATTGGGGGGGAAGCTACGAGCAGTACTTC
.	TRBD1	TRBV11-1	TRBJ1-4	CASSLGDEGTGGTYEKLFF	TGTGCCAGCAGCTTAGGGGACGAGGGGACAGGGGGAACCTATGAAAAACTGTTTTTT
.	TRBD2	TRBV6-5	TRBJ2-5	CASSDRLAGGETQYF	TGTGCCAGCAGCGACCGACTAGCGGGTGGGGAGACCCAGTACTTC
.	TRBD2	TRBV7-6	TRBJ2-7	CASSQRGALFYEQYF	TGTGCCAGCAGCCAGCGGGGGGCTTTATTCTACGAGCAGTACTTC
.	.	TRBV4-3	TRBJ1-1	CASSQGTGTGDEAFF	TGCGCCAGCAGCCAAGGGACCGGGACTGGAGATGAAGCTTTCTTT
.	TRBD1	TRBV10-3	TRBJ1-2	CAISPTGMDGYTF	TGTGCCATCAGCCCGACAGGGATGGATGGCTACACCTTC
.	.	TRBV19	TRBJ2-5	CASSIAVGGETQYF	TGTGCCAGTAGTATTGCTGTGGGGGGAGAGACCCAGTACTTC
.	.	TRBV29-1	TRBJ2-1	CSVGLGGHEQFF	TGCAGCGTTGGCCTTGGGGGCCATGAGCAGTTCTTC
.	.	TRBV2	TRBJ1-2	CASSEGTYYGYTF	TGTGCCAGCAGTGAGGGGACTTACTATGGCTACACCTTC
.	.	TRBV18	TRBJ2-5	CASSPGETQYF	TGTGCCAGCTCACCCGGAGAGACCCAGTACTTC
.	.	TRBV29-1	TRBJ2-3	CSVEGWTQGYTDTQYF	TGCAGCGTTGAAGGATGGACACAGGGTTACACAGATACGCAGTATTTT
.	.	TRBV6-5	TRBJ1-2	CASTDRGGDYGYTF	TGTGCCAGCACCGACAGAGGGGGGGACTATGGCTACACCTTC
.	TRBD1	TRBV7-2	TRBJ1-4	CASSLGTGGEKLFF	TGTGCCAGCAGCTTAGGGACAGGGGGCGAAAAACTGTTTTTT
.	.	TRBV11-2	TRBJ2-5	CASSAAPQETQYF	TGTGCCAGCAGCGCAGCGCCACAAGAGACCCAGTACTTC
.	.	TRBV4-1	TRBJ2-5	CASSQDGLRETQYF	TGCGCCAGCAGCCAAGACGGTTTGCGAGAGACCCAGTACTTC
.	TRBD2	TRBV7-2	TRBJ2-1	CASSSRTSGVYNEQFF	TGTGCCAGCAGCTCCCGGACTAGCGGTGTTTACAATGAGCAGTTCTTC
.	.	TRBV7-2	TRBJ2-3	CASSFGGTDTQYF	TGTGCCAGCAGCTTTGGGGGGACAGATACGCAGTATTTT
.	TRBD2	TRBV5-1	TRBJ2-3	CASSLSSSGGISDTQYF	TGCGCCAGCAGCCTTAGCTCTAGCGGGGGTATATCAGATACGCAGTATTTT
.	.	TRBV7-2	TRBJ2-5	CASSLGSGAVQRTQYF	TGTGCCAGCAGCTTAGGCAGTGGAGCCGTTCAGCGGACCCAGTACTTC
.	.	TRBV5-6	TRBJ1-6	CASSLPQGAHSPLHF	TGTGCCAGCAGCTTACCCCAGGGCGCCCATTCACCCCTCCACTTT
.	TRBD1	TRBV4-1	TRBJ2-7	CASSQDRGQVVEQYF	TGCGCCAGCAGCCAAGATCGGGGACAGGTTGTCGAGCAGTACTTC
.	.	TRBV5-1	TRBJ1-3	CASSLLTPSSGNTIYF	TGCGCCAGCAGCCTTTTAACCCCGAGCTCTGGAAACACCATATATTTT
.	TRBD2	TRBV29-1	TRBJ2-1	CSVDGIAGGYNEQFF	TGCAGCGTTGATGGGATAGCGGGGGGGTACAATGAGCAGTTCTTC
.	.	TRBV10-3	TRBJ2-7	CASKPGDSSYEQYF	TGTGCCAGCAAACCGGGGGATAGCTCCTACGAGCAGTACTTC
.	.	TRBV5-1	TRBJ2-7	CASSPGTGAYEQYF	TGCGCCAGCAGCCCCGGGACTGGGGCGTACGAGCAGTACTTC
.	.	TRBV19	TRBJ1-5	CASSKGGVPQPQHF	TGTGCCAGTAGTAAGGGAGGGGTCCCTCAGCCCCAGCATTTT
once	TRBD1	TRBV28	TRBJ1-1	CASSLRDRGLNTEAFF	TGTGCCAGCAGTTTAAGGGACAGGGGTCTGAACACTGAAGCTTTCTTT
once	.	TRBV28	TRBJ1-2	CASIPTHRGAQGYTF	TGTGCCAGCATTCCAACTCATCGTGGCGCACAGGGCTACACCTTC